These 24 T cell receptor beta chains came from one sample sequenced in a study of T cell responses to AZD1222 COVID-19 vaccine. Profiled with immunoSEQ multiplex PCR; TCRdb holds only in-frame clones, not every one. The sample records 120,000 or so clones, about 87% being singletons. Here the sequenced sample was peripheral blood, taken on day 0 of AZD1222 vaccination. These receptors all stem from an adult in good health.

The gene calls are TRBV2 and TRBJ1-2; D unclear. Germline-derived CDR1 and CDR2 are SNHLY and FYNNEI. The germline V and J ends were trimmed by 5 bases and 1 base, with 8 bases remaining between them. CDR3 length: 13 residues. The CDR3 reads CASSPDGNYGYTF. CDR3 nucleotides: TGTGCCAGCAGTCCGGACGGTAACTATGGCTACACCTTC.

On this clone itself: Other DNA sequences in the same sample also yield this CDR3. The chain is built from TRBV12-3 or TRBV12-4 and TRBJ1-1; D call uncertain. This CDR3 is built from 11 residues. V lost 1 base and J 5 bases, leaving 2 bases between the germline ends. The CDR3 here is CASSLGTEAFF. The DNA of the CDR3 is TGTGCCAGCAGTTTAGGAACTGAAGCTTTCTTT.

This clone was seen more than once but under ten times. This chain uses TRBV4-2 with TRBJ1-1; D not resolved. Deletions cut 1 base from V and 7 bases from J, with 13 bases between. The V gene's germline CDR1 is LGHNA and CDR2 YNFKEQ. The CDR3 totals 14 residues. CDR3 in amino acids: CASSQADGRDEAFF. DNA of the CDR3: TGTGCCAGCAGCCAAGCTGACGGGAGGGATGAAGCTTTCTTT.

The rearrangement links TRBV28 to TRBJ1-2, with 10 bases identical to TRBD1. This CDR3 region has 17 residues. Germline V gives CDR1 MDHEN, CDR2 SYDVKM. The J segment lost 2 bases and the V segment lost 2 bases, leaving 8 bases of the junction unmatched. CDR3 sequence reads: CASSLDTPGQGNYGYTF. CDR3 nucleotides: TGTGCCAGCAGTTTAGATACCCCGGGACAGGGGAACTATGGCTACACCTTC.

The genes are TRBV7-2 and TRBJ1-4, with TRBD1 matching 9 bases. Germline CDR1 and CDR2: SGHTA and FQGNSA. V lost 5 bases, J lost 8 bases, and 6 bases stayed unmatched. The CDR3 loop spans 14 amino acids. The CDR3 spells CASSKDRGVEKLFF. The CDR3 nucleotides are TGTGCCAGCAGCAAAGACAGGGGGGTAGAAAAACTGTTTTTT.

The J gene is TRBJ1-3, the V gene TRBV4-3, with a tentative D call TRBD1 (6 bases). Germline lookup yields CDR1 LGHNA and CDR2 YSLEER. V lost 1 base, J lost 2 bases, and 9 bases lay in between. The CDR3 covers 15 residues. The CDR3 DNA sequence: TGCGCCAGCAGCCAAGGGGGGGGCCCTGGAAACACCATATATTTT. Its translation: CASSQGGGPGNTIYF.

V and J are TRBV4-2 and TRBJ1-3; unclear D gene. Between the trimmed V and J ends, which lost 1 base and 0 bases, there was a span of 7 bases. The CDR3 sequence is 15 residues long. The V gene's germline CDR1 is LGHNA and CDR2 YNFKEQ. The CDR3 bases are TGTGCCAGCAGCCAAGTTGGGTACTCTGGAAACACCATATATTTT. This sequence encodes CASSQVGYSGNTIYF.

The CDR3 is CASSYGQESSYEQYF. The DNA for the CDR3 is TGTGCCAGCAGCTACGGACAGGAAAGCTCCTACGAGCAGTACTTC. The chain has TRBV7-9 and TRBJ2-7, with TRBD1 matching over 7 bases. Germline lookup yields CDR1 SEHNR and CDR2 FQNEAQ (reference sequence). This CDR3 spans 15 amino acids. The V and J ends lost 4 bases and 0 bases, in that order; junction bases with no gene match: 6.

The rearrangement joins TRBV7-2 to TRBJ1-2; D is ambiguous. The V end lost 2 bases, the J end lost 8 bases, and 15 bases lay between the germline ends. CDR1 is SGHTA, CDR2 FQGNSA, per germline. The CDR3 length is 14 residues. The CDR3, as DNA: TGTGCCAGCAGCTTACTTGGGGATTCACGGGGCTACACCTTC. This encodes CASSLLGDSRGYTF.

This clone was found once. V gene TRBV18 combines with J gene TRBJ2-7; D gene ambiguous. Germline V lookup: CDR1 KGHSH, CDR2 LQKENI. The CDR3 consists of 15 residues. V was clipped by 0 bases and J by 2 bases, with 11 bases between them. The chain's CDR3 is CASSPPARGAYEQYF. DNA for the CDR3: TGTGCCAGCTCACCACCAGCCAGAGGCGCCTACGAGCAGTACTTC.

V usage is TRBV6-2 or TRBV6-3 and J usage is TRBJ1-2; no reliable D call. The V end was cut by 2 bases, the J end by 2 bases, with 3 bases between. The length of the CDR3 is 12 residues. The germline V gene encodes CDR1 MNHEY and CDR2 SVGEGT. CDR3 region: CASSYGNYGYTF. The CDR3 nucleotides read TGTGCCAGCAGTTACGGCAACTATGGCTACACCTTC.

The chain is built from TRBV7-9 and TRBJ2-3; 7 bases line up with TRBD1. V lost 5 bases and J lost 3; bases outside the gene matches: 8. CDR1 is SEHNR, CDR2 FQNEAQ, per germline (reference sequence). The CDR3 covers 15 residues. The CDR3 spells CASSPTGIGTDTQYF. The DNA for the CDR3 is TGTGCCAGCAGCCCGACAGGGATAGGGACAGATACGCAGTATTTT.

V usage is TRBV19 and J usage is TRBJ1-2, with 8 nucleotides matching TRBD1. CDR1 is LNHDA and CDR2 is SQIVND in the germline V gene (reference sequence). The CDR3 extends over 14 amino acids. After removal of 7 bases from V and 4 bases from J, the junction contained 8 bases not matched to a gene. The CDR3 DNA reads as TGTGCCAGTACCGAACAGACAGGGGCCTATGGCTACACCTTC. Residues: CASTEQTGAYGYTF.

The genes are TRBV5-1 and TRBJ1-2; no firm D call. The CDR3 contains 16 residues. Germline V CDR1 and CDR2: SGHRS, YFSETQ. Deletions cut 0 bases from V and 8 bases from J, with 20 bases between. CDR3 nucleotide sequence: TGCGCCAGCAGCTTGGAAATGGAGGTCGGCAATCGGGGCTACACCTTC. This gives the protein CASSLEMEVGNRGYTF.

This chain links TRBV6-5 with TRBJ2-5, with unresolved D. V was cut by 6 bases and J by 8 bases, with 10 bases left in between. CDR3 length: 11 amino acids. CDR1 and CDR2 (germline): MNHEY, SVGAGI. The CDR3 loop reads CASSISFTQYF. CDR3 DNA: TGTGCCAGCAGCATAAGTTTCACCCAGTACTTC.

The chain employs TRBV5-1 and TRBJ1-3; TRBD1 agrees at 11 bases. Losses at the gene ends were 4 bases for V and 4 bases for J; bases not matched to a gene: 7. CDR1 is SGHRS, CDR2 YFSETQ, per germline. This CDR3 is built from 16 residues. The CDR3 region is CASSPNGQGAGNTIYF. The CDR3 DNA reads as TGCGCCAGCAGCCCTAATGGACAGGGGGCAGGAAACACCATATATTTT.

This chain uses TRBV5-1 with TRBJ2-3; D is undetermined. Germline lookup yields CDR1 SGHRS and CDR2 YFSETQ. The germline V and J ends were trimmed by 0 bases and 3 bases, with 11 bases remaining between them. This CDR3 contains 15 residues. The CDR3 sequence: CASSLGALDTDTQYF. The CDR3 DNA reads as TGCGCCAGCAGCTTGGGGGCCCTAGATACAGATACGCAGTATTTT.

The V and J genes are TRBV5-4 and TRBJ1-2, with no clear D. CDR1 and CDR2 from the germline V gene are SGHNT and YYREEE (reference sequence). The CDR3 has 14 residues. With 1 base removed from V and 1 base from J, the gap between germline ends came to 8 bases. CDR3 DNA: TGTGCCAGCAGCTTGTCTGGGGATAACTATGGCTACACCTTC. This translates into CASSLSGDNYGYTF.

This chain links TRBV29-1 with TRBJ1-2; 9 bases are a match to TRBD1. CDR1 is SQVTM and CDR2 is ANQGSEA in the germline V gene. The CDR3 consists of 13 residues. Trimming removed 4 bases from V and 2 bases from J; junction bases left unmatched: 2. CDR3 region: CSVGGQGNYGYTF. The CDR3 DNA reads TGCAGCGTTGGAGGACAGGGGAACTATGGCTACACCTTC. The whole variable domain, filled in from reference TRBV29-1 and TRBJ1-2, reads SAVISQKPSRDICQRGTSLTIQCQVDSQVTMMFWYRQQPGQSLTLIATANQGSEATYESGFVIDKFPISRPNLTFSTLTVSNMSPEDSSIYLCSVGGQGNYGYTFGSGTRLTVV.

As DNA, the CDR3 is TGTGCCACCAGTGATTCCGGGACAGCTCAACGAAACACCATATATTTT. As protein: CATSDSGTAQRNTIYF. The chain couples TRBV24-1 to TRBJ1-3; the match to TRBD1 covers 7 bases. With V trimmed by 2 bases and J by 5 bases, 8 bases remained unmatched. CDR1 is KGHDR and CDR2 is SFDVKD in the germline V gene. The CDR3 covers 16 residues.

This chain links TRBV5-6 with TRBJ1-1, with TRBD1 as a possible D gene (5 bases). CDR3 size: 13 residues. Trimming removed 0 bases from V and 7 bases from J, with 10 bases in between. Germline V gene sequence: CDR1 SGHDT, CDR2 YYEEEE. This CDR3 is CASSLGTDIEAFF. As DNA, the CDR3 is TGTGCCAGCAGCTTGGGGACGGACATTGAAGCTTTCTTT.

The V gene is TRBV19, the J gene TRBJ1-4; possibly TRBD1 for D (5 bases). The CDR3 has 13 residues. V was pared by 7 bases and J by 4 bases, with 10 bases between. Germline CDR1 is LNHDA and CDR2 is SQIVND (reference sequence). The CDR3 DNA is TGTGCCAGTATTGGGGCCTTTAATGAAAAACTGTTTTTT. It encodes CASIGAFNEKLFF.

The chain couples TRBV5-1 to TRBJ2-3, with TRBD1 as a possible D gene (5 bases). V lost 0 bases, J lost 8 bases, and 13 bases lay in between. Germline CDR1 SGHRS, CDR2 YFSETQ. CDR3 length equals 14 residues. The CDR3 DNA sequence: TGCGCCAGCAGCTTGGGGCAGGACCAGGGTACGCAGTATTTT. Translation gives CASSLGQDQGTQYF.

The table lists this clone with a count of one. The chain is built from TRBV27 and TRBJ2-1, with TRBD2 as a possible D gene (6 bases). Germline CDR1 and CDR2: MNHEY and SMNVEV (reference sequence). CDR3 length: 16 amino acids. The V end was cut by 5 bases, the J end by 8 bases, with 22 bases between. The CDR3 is CASSPQLGGRGYEQFF. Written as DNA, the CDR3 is TGTGCCAGCAGTCCCCAACTGGGGGGAAGAGGCTATGAGCAGTTCTTC.